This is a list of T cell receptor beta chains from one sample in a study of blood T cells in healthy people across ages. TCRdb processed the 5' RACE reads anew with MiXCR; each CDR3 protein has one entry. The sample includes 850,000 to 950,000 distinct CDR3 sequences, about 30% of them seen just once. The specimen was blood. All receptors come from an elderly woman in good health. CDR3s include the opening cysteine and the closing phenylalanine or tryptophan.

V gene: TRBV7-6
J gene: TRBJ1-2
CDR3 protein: CASSPTGGSYGYTF

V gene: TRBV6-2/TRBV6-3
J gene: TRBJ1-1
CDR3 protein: CASSRWIDTEAFF

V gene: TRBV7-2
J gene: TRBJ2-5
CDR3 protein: CASTLGGEETQYF

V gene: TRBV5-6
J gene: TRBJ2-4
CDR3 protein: CVSSPPGAKNIQYF

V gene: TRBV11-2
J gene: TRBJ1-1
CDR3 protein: CASSPQQGNTEAFF

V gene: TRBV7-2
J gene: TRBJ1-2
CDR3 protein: CASSLELGNGYTF

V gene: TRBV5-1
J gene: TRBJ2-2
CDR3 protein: CASKGAGELFF

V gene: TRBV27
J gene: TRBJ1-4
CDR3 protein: CASSSTSGTGFEKLFF

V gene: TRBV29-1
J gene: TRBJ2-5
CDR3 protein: CSAGQTYQETQYF

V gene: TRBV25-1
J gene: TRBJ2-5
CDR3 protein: CASNGDETQYF

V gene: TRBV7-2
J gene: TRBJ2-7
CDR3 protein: CASRQGFSGEQYF

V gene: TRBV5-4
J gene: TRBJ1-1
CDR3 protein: CASNSPESNTEAFF

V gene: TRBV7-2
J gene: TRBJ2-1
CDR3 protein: CTGSLEGAIQYNEQFF

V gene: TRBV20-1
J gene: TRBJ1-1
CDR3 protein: CSADQGNTEAFF

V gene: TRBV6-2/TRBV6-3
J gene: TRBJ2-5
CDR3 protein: CASTRQDYNGQYF

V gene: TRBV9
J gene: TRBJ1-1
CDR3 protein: CASSVGSKTEAFF

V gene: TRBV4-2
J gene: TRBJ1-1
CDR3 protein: CASSRHGNTEAFF

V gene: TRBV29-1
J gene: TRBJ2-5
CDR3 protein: CSVQHPTAQETQYF

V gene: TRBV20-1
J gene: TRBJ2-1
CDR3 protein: CSAPPGGALNEQFF

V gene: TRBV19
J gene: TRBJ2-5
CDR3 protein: CASSNPSGPLQETQYF

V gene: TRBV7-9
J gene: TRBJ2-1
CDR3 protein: CASSSVKSRRHEQFF

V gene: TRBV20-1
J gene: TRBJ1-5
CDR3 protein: CSAVDRPNQPQHF

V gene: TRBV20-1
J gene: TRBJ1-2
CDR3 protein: CSAPTTGGGDGYTF

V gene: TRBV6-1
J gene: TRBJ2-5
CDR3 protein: CASSDYRQYF

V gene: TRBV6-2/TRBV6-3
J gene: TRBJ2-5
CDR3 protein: CASSYSPPGLLGEETQYF

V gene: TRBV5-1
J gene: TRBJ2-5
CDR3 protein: CASSLGGGLAGRNEHYF

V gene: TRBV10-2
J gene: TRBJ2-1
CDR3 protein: CASSEGVGAGGAFF

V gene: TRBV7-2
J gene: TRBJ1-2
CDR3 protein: CASSQTGTGDYGYTF

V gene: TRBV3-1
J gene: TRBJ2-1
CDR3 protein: CASSQKSNEQFF

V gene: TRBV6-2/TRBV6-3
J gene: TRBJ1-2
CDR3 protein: CASRLGTAVNYGYTF

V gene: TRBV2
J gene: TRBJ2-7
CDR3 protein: CASNGQGPPPREQYF

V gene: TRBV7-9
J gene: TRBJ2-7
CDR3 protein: CASSLAGTSEQYF